These 7 T cell receptor beta chains were sequenced from one sample in a study of cytomegalovirus exposure and HLA in healthy donors (dated by TCRdb to 2016 to 2017). Libraries were built with the immunoSEQ multiplex PCR assay. The multiplex PCR relied on a mix of 60 forward primers for TCR Vbeta segments and 13 reverse primers for TCR Jbeta segments. TCRdb's version of the immuneACCESS table is confined to in-frame rearrangements and falls short of the full clone set. An unresolved V gene accounts for under half of the shortfall where checked; the remainder is of unknown origin. The sample table contains under 150,000 clones; only one count was recorded for roughly 74% of them. The ten largest clones capture 6.2% of the sample. Sequencing was carried out using PBMCs. The receptors derive from a woman aged 40 to 49 in good health and CMV-seropositive.

The V gene is TRBV28, the J gene TRBJ2-1, with no clear D. Trimming pared 4 bases from V and 11 bases from J, leaving 9 bases between. Looked up from germline, CDR1 is MDHEN and CDR2 is SYDVKM. The CDR3 is made up of 11 amino acids. The CDR3, as DNA: TGTGCCAGCAGTTCTCCGAGGAAGCAGTTCTTC. Translated, it gives CASSSPRKQFF. Based on the CDR3 plus reference TRBV28 and TRBJ2-1, the full variable domain is DVKVTQSSRYLVKRTGEKVFLECVQDMDHENMFWYRQDPGLGLRLIYFSYDVKMKEKGDIPEGYSVSREKKERFSLILESASTNQTSMYLCASSSPRKQFFGPGTRLTVL.

V usage is TRBV5-1 and J usage is TRBJ2-5; the match to TRBD2 covers 7 bases. The CDR3 is made up of 15 amino acids. CDR1 and CDR2 from the germline V gene are SGHRS and YFSETQ. Trimming at V came to 0 bases and at J to 5 bases, leaving 7 bases not matched to a gene. The CDR3 protein is CASSLEGGPWETQYF. In DNA form, the CDR3 reads TGCGCCAGCAGCTTGGAGGGAGGGCCATGGGAGACCCAGTACTTC.

The gene calls are TRBV15 and TRBJ2-5; D gene unclear. Germline-derived CDR1 and CDR2 are LNHNV and YYDKDF (reference sequence). Deletions cut 4 bases from V and 5 bases from J, with 8 bases between. CDR3 length: 12 amino acids. Here the CDR3 reads CATSKSSETQYF. The CDR3 DNA reads as TGTGCCACCAGCAAGAGTTCGGAGACCCAGTACTTC.

In this sample, this clone turned up once. The chain carries TRBV6-5 and TRBJ2-1, with D possibly being TRBD2 (6 bases). With 2 bases removed from V and 4 bases from J, the gap between germline ends came to 15 bases. The CDR3 loop spans 16 amino acids. The germline V gene has CDR1 MNHEY and CDR2 SVGAGI. The CDR3 region has the DNA TGTGCCAGCAGTTACATTTCGGCGGGAATTTACAATGAGCAGTTCTTC. Encoded protein: CASSYISAGIYNEQFF.

This rearrangement joins TRBV19 to TRBJ1-5; D gene unclear. There are 13 residues in the CDR3. CDR1 is LNHDA, CDR2 SQIVND, per germline (reference sequence). V lost 1 base, J lost 7 bases, and 8 bases lay in between. The DNA of the CDR3 is TGTGCCAGTAGTATAGCCGTGTTGCAGCCCCAGCATTTT. It codes for CASSIAVLQPQHF.

This rearrangement joins TRBV10-1 to TRBJ2-7; 10 bases fit TRBD1. CDR1 is WNHNN, CDR2 SYGVQD, per germline (reference sequence). The CDR3 is made up of 15 amino acids. Unmatched junction bases numbered 9, after V lost 4 bases and J lost 6 bases. CDR3 amino acids: CASSGQTGGFSEQYF. CDR3 DNA sequence: TGCGCCAGCAGTGGACAGACAGGGGGCTTCAGCGAGCAGTACTTC.

The chain carries TRBV14 and TRBJ1-1, with D possibly matching TRBD1 (5 bases). Germline CDR1 reads SGHDN; CDR2 reads FVKESK. CDR3 size: 13 residues. V was trimmed by 1 base and J by 4 bases, leaving 7 bases between them. CDR3 DNA sequence: TGTGCCAGCAGCCAAGGACAGCTCACTGAAGCTTTCTTT. It translates to CASSQGQLTEAFF.